A single sample gave rise to the 21 T cell receptor beta chains below, sequenced in a study of shared clonotypes between healthy human individuals. Sequencing was performed with immunoSEQ multiplex PCR; in TCRdb, only in-frame clones are kept and a portion is missing. This repertoire shows about 2,500,000 clones, just over 90% found once; its top ten account for around 0.15%. The sample consisted of naive CD4+ T cells sorted from blood. Sample subset: CD45RA+ positively selected. These TCRs come from a young man in good health.

The chain employs TRBV5-1 and TRBJ2-3; D assignment may be TRBD1 or TRBD2 (7 bases each). V was pared by 10 bases and J by 6 bases, with 24 bases between. Per the germline V gene, CDR1 is SGHRS and CDR2 is YFSETQ. CDR3 length: 15 amino acids. In DNA form, the CDR3 reads TGCGCCTCGGCGGCCTTGCGGGGGACAGCGGATACGCAGTATTTT. Protein sequence: CASAALRGTADTQYF.

The chain has TRBV11-3 and TRBJ1-3; 10 bases line up with TRBD1. Germline V gives CDR1 SGHNT, CDR2 YENEEA. Trimming at V came to 3 bases and at J to 0 bases, leaving 2 bases not matched to a gene. The CDR3 length is 16 residues. CDR3 DNA: TGTGCCAGCAGCTTGGGACAGGGGAACTCTGGAAACACCATATATTTT. It yields the protein CASSLGQGNSGNTIYF. The full variable domain, rest sourced from reference TRBV11-3 and TRBJ1-3, is EAGVVQSPRYKIIEKKQPVAFWCNPISGHNTLYWYLQNLGQGPELLIRYENEEAVDDSQLPKDRFSAERLKGVDSTLKIQPAELGDSAVYLCASSLGQGNSGNTIYFGEGSWLTVV.

This sequence joins TRBV6-5 and TRBJ2-1; maybe TRBD2 (6 bases). The germline V and J ends were trimmed by 6 bases and 4 bases, with 16 bases remaining between them. The length of the CDR3 is 15 residues. CDR1 and CDR2 from the germline V gene are MNHEY and SVGAGI. The CDR3 is CASRIAPGLYNEQFF. The CDR3 coding sequence is TGTGCCAGCAGGATCGCGCCGGGACTGTACAATGAGCAGTTCTTC.

Only one count was recorded for this clone. The chain employs TRBV2 and TRBJ1-2, with 8 bases identical to TRBD1. Germline lookup yields CDR1 SNHLY and CDR2 FYNNEI. V dropped 7 bases and J dropped 7; count of bases not matched to a gene: 5. This CDR3 spans 12 amino acids. The CDR3 here is CASNGQGSGYTF. CDR3 DNA sequence: TGTGCCAGCAACGGACAGGGTTCTGGCTACACCTTC.

About this clone itself: Distinct nucleotide sequences in the sample also encode this CDR3. The chain employs TRBV2 and TRBJ1-1, with D uncertain. Germline CDR1 is SNHLY and CDR2 is FYNNEI. The germline V and J ends were trimmed by 1 base and 0 bases, with 3 bases remaining between them. This CDR3 has 13 residues. The CDR3 DNA reads as TGTGCCAGCAGTGAAGGCATGAACACTGAAGCTTTCTTT. The encoded protein is CASSEGMNTEAFF.

Note on this clone: The sample holds other DNA sequences that translate to the same CDR3. The chain joins TRBV6-6 to TRBJ1-5, with D hard to call. The CDR3 sequence is 12 residues long. Germline V gene sequence: CDR1 MNHNY, CDR2 SVGAGI (reference sequence). Trimming removed 5 bases from V and 8 bases from J, with 10 bases in between. As DNA, the CDR3 is TGTGCCAGCAGTCAATCAGGAGAGCCCCAGCATTTT. As protein: CASSQSGEPQHF.

This chain connects TRBV30 to TRBJ2-1, with TRBD2 identical over 11 bases. Trimming cost V 3 bases and J 5 bases; bases outside gene matches: 3. Germline-derived CDR1 and CDR2 are GTSNPN and SVGIG (reference sequence). CDR3 length: 14 residues. This chain's CDR3 is CAWRLAGAHNEQFF. CDR3 nucleotides: TGTGCCTGGAGACTAGCGGGAGCCCACAATGAGCAGTTCTTC.

The chain couples TRBV5-8 to TRBJ2-1; D might be TRBD2 (6 bases). V lost 0 bases, J lost 0 bases, and 7 bases lay in between. CDR3 length: 15 residues. Looked up from germline, CDR1 is SGHTS and CDR2 is YDEGEE. The CDR3 coding sequence is TGTGCCAGCAGCTTGGCGGGGGTCTCCTACAATGAGCAGTTCTTC. It yields the protein CASSLAGVSYNEQFF.

The CDR3 region has the DNA TGTGCCAGCAGCTTGTGGGGGTCGGGAGCTAGAGGCTACACCTTC. Encoded protein: CASSLWGSGARGYTF. V usage is TRBV5-4 and J usage is TRBJ1-2; maybe TRBD1 (5 bases). The CDR3 contains 15 residues. V shed 1 base and J shed 8 bases, with 18 bases lying between them. Germline CDR1 is SGHNT and CDR2 is YYREEE (reference sequence).

This rearrangement joins TRBV10-3 to TRBJ2-2, with 14 bases aligning to TRBD2. With V trimmed by 2 bases and J by 7 bases, 9 bases remained unmatched. From germline, CDR1 is ENHRY and CDR2 SYGVKD. The CDR3 covers 18 residues. CDR3 nucleotide sequence: TGTGCCATCAGTGAGGGCCGGACTAGCGGGAGGCTGGACGGGGAGCTGTTTTTT. Its translation is CAISEGRTSGRLDGELFF.

The V and J genes are TRBV4-2 and TRBJ2-2, with 16 bases that match TRBD2. The J segment lost 7 bases and the V segment lost 4 bases, leaving 6 bases of the junction unmatched. The CDR3 is 17 residues long. Germline-derived CDR1 and CDR2 are LGHNA and YNFKEQ. CDR3 region: CASSLGTSGGAFGELFF. The CDR3, as DNA: TGTGCCAGCAGCCTTGGGACTAGCGGGGGGGCCTTCGGGGAGCTGTTTTTT.

This sequence joins TRBV4-1 and TRBJ2-4; possibly TRBD1 for D (6 bases). V lost 3 bases, J lost 7 bases, and 13 bases lay in between. The germline V gene has CDR1 MGHRA and CDR2 YSYEKL. The CDR3 is made up of 14 amino acids. The CDR3 nucleotides are TGCGCCAGCAGCCACCTTCTTACAGGGAACATTCAGTACTTC. This codes for CASSHLLTGNIQYF.

This clone was counted a single time. CDR3 residues: CASSLAGARVGSPLHF. The CDR3 bases are TGCGCCAGCAGCTTGGCCGGCGCTCGGGTGGGGTCACCCCTCCACTTT. The chain has TRBV5-1 and TRBJ1-6; D is unclear. Germline CDR1 reads SGHRS; CDR2 reads YFSETQ. Trimming shortened V by 0 bases and J by 10 bases, and 17 bases separated the two germline ends. There are 16 residues in the CDR3.

The chain is built from TRBV7-2 and TRBJ2-1, with a possible D match to TRBD2 (6 bases). This CDR3 has 13 amino acids. V lost 7 bases to trimming and J lost 6 bases, with 13 bases between them. Germline-derived CDR1 and CDR2 are SGHTA and FQGNSA. The CDR3 coding sequence is TGTGCCAGCACCTATCTAGCGATCAATGAGCAGTTCTTC. Encoded protein: CASTYLAINEQFF.

As concerns this clone: Within the sample, other DNA sequences also encode this same CDR3. The rearrangement uses TRBV7-2 and TRBJ2-5, with D tentatively TRBD2 (5 bases). The CDR3 contains 13 residues. Germline assignment: CDR1 SGHTA and CDR2 FQGNSA. The V end was cut by 5 bases, the J end by 2 bases, with 9 bases between. For the CDR3, the DNA is TGTGCCAGCAGCCGGACGGGGCAAGAGACCCAGTACTTC. Translating gives CASSRTGQETQYF. The variable domain in full, with the rest retrieved from reference TRBV7-2 and TRBJ2-5, is GAGVSQSPSNKVTEKGKDVELRCDPISGHTALYWYRQSLGQGLEFLIYFQGNSAPDKSGLPSDRFSAERTGGSVSTLTIQRTQQEDSAVYLCASSRTGQETQYFGPGTRLLVL.

This clone was seen only a few times. At the DNA level, this CDR3 is encoded by other sequences in the same sample as well. This chain joins TRBV19 and TRBJ2-3; D is uncertain. Germline CDR1 and CDR2: LNHDA and SQIVND (reference sequence). Trimming took off 3 bases at V and 4 bases at J, with 2 bases between the two ends. This CDR3 has 11 amino acids. CDR3 in amino acids: CASSIADTQYF. CDR3 nucleotides: TGTGCCAGTAGTATCGCAGATACGCAGTATTTT.

The J gene is TRBJ1-4, the V gene TRBV19, with D hard to call. This CDR3 is 15 amino acids long. Trimming cost V 3 bases and J 0 bases, with 8 bases left between them. Germline CDR1 LNHDA, CDR2 SQIVND (reference sequence). CDR3 residues: CASSMTWATNEKLFF. The DNA for the CDR3 is TGTGCCAGTAGTATGACCTGGGCAACTAATGAAAAACTGTTTTTT.

The genes are TRBV18 and TRBJ2-1, with D possibly being TRBD1 (6 bases). Germline CDR1 reads KGHSH; CDR2 reads LQKENI. The CDR3 runs to 16 residues. V lost 3 bases and J 6 bases, leaving 18 bases between the germline ends. This CDR3 is CASSPPHRVGGNEQFF. In nucleotides, the CDR3 is TGTGCCAGCTCACCCCCCCATAGAGTAGGGGGCAATGAGCAGTTCTTC. The entire variable domain, with the rest obtained from reference TRBV18 and TRBJ2-1, is as follows: NAGVMQNPRHLVRRRGQEARLRCSPMKGHSHVYWYRQLPEEGLKFMVYLQKENIIDESGMPKERFSAEFPKEGPSILRIQQVVRGDSAAYFCASSPPHRVGGNEQFFGPGTRLTVL.

This CDR3 reads CASSLSPGGNTQYF. The DNA for the CDR3 is TGTGCCAGCAGCTTATCCCCAGGGGGGAATACGCAGTATTTT. V is TRBV7-2 and J is TRBJ2-3, with TRBD1 as a possible D gene (7 bases). Trimming pared 2 bases from V and 7 bases from J, leaving 13 bases between. Germline V CDR1 and CDR2: SGHTA, FQGNSA. The CDR3 has 14 amino acids.

The genes are TRBV18 and TRBJ2-2; possible D gene TRBD1, 6 bases. Germline V gene data show CDR1 as KGHSH and CDR2 as LQKENI. With 3 bases removed from V and 4 bases from J, the gap between germline ends came to 9 bases. CDR3 size: 14 residues. CDR3 sequence reads: CASSPAQGTGELFF. As DNA, the CDR3 is TGTGCCAGCTCACCGGCACAGGGCACCGGGGAGCTGTTTTTT.

This clone showed up just a few times. The chain employs TRBV2 and TRBJ2-7; D may be TRBD1 (6 bases). Trimming shortened V by 6 bases and J by 3 bases, and 12 bases separated the two germline ends. CDR3 length: 13 residues. Germline assignment: CDR1 SNHLY and CDR2 FYNNEI. This chain's CDR3 is CASSTQGNYEQYF. CDR3 sequence (DNA): TGTGCCAGCAGCACACAGGGTAACTACGAGCAGTACTTC.